The entry below gives a single T cell receptor (beta chain) sequence along with its context. This sample is part of a study of OX40 agonist ivuxolimab in advanced cancers. For the study at large: Anti-PD-1, anti-PD-L1 or anti-CTLA-4 therapy given earlier was allowed, and around 40% had some.

The method was immunoSEQ multiplex PCR; TCRdb's version includes in-frame clones alone and lacks a portion of them. Among under 85,000 clones listed, approximately 86% were seen once. The input for sequencing was CD4+ or CD8+ T cells sorted from blood, taken in a trial of the OX40 agonist ivuxolimab. The source of this sequence is an adult with an advanced solid tumor such as melanoma, head and neck, liver or kidney cancer.

The DNA for the CDR3 is TGTGCCAGCAGCTTAGTCGAGGGAGTAGATACGCAGTATTTT. Translation gives CASSLVEGVDTQYF. The chain links TRBV7-9 to TRBJ2-3; D might be TRBD2 (5 bases). Looked up from germline, CDR1 is SEHNR and CDR2 is FQNEAQ (reference sequence). The germline V and J ends were trimmed by 1 base and 5 bases, with 10 bases remaining between them. The CDR3 has 14 amino acids.